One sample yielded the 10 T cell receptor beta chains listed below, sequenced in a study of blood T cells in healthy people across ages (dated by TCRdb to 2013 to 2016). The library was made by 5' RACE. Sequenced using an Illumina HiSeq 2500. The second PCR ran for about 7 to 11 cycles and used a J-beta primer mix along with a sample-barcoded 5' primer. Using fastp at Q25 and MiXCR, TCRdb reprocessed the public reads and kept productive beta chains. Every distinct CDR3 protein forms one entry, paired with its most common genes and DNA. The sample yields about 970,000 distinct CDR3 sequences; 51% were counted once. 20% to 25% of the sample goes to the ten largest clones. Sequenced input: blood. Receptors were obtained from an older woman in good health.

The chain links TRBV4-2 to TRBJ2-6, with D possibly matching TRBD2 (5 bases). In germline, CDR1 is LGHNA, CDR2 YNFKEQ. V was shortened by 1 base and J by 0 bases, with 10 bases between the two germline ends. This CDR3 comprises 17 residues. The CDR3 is CASSQGGSGSGANVLTF. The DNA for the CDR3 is TGTGCCAGCAGCCAAGGAGGCAGCGGCTCTGGGGCCAACGTCCTGACTTTC.

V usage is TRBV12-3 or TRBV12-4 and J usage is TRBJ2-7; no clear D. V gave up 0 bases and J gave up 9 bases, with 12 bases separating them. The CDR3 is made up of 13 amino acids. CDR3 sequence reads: CASSLAADVGQYF. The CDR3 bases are TGTGCCAGCAGTTTAGCGGCGGACGTGGGGCAGTACTTC.

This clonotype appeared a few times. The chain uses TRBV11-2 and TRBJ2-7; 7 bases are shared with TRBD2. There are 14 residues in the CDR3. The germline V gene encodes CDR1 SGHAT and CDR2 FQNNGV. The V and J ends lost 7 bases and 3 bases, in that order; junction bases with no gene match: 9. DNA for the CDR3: TGTGCCAGCACCCCAGCGGGACCCGTCTACGAGCAGTACTTC. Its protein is CASTPAGPVYEQYF.

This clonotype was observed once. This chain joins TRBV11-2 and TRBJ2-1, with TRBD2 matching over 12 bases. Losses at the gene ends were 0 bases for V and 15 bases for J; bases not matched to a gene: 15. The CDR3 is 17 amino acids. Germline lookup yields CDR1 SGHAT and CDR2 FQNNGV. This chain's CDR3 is CASSLEGWRGLAGGLFF. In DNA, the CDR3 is TGTGCCAGCAGCTTAGAGGGGTGGAGGGGGCTAGCGGGAGGGCTGTTCTTC.

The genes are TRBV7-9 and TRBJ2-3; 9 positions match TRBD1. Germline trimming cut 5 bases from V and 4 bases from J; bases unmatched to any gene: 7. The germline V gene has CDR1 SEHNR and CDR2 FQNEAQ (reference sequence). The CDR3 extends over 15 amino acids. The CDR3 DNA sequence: TGTGCCAGCAGCGAACGCGGACAGGGGTCAGATACGCAGTATTTT. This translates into CASSERGQGSDTQYF.

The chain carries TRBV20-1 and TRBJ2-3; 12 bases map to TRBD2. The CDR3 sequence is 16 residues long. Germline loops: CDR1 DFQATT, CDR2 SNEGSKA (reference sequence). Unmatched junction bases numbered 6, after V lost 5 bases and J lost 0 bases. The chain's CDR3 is CSACKLAGGSTDTQYF. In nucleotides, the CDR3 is TGCAGTGCTTGCAAACTAGCGGGAGGTAGCACAGATACGCAGTATTTT.

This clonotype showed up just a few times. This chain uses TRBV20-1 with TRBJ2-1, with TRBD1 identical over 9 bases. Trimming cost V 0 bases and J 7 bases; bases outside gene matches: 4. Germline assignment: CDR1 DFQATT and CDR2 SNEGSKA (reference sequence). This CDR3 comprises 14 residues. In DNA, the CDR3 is TGCAGTGCTAGAGATCTGGACAGGGGAAATGAGCAGTTCTTC. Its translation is CSARDLDRGNEQFF.

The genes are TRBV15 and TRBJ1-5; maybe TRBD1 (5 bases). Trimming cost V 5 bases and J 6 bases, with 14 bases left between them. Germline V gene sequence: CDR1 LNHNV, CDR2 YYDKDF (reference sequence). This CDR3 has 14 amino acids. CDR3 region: CATSDGGDGQPQHF. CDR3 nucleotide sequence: TGTGCCACCAGCGATGGAGGGGACGGTCAGCCCCAGCATTTT.

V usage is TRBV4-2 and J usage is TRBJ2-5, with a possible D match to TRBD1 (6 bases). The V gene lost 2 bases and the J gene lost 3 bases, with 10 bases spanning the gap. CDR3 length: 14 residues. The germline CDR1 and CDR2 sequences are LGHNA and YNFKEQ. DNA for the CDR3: TGTGCCAGCAGCCAATCACAGGGTAAAGAGACCCAGTACTTC. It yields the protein CASSQSQGKETQYF.

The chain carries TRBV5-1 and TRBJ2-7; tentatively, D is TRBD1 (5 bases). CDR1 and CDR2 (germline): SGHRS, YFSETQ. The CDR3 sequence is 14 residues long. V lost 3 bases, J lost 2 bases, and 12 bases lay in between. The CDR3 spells CASSSPLGAYEQYF. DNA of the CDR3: TGCGCCAGCAGCTCGCCATTAGGGGCCTACGAGCAGTACTTC. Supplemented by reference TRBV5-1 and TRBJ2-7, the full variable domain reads KAGVTQTPRYLIKTRGQQVTLSCSPISGHRSVSWYQQTPGQGLQFLFEYFSETQRNKGNFPGRFSGRQFSNSRSEMNVSTLELGDSALYLCASSSPLGAYEQYFGPGTRLTVT.